Shown below are 6 T cell receptor beta chains from a single sample sequenced in a study of cytomegalovirus exposure and HLA in healthy donors. Here immunoSEQ multiplex PCR was the method, and the copy in TCRdb shows in-frame clones only, minus some. The sample gives about 89,000 clones, roughly 80% of which show up once; 12% is in the top ten. Source material: PBMCs. These receptors originate from a woman under 30 in good health and CMV-seropositive.

This clone appeared a few times. The chain carries TRBV19 and TRBJ1-5, with TRBD1 matching over 10 bases. Trimming took 5 bases from V and 6 from J; bases not matched to a gene: 4. Germline CDR1 and CDR2: LNHDA and SQIVND (reference sequence). This CDR3 has 14 residues. The CDR3 is CASSPRQGAQPQHF. The CDR3 DNA sequence: TGTGCCAGTAGTCCAAGACAGGGGGCTCAGCCCCAGCATTTT.

The rearrangement joins TRBV4-1 to TRBJ1-6; D unresolved. Trimming took 1 base from V and 6 from J, leaving 10 bases between them. Germline values: CDR1 MGHRA, CDR2 YSYEKL. The CDR3 loop spans 15 amino acids. CDR3 sequence (DNA): TGCGCCAGCAGCCAAGGGCAGTCTGTTAATTCACCCCTCCACTTT. Its translation is CASSQGQSVNSPLHF.

In its sample, this clone was seen once. The V and J genes are TRBV5-6 and TRBJ1-5, with D possibly matching TRBD1 (5 bases). Germline CDR1 is SGHDT and CDR2 is YYEEEE. The V end was cut by 2 bases, the J end by 0 bases, with 6 bases between. This CDR3 has 14 amino acids. Written as DNA, the CDR3 is TGTGCCAGCAGCTTAGGGGTTAGCAATCAGCCCCAGCATTTT. As protein: CASSLGVSNQPQHF. Full variable domain (remainder filled in from reference TRBV5-6 and TRBJ1-5): DAGVTQSPTHLIKTRGQQVTLRCSPKSGHDTVSWYQQALGQGPQFIFQYYEEEERQRGNFPDRFSGHQFPNYSSELNVNALLLGDSALYLCASSLGVSNQPQHFGDGTRLSIL.

DNA of the CDR3: TGCGCCAGCGGTCACAGGGGTAACACTGAAGCTTTCTTT. Protein sequence: CASGHRGNTEAFF. The V and J genes are TRBV5-1 and TRBJ1-1; 7 positions match TRBD1. J gave up 2 bases and V 7 bases, and 5 bases lay outside the gene matches. In germline, CDR1 is SGHRS, CDR2 YFSETQ. CDR3 length: 13 amino acids.

This chain connects TRBV6-5 to TRBJ1-5; 7 positions agree with TRBD1. Germline V gene lookup returns CDR1 MNHEY and CDR2 SVGAGI. Germline trimming cut 4 bases from V and 6 bases from J; bases unmatched to any gene: 9. The CDR3 covers 15 residues. CDR3 sequence: CASSSAGTAGQPQHF. CDR3 bases: TGTGCCAGCAGTTCCGCCGGGACAGCAGGTCAGCCCCAGCATTTT.

This chain links TRBV19 with TRBJ2-3, with 7 nucleotides matching TRBD1. CDR3 length: 13 amino acids. Germline CDR1 is LNHDA and CDR2 is SQIVND (reference sequence). V gave up 8 bases and J gave up 3 bases; unmatched junction bases: 5. CDR3 sequence: CASWTGGTDTQYF. The CDR3 DNA follows: TGTGCCAGTTGGACAGGAGGAACAGATACGCAGTATTTT.